The T cell receptor beta chain described here comes from a study of shared clonotypes between healthy human individuals. Across the whole study: A donor's plate count was three for CD4 naive and three for CD4 memory; CD8 naive had two and CD8 memory one.

The repertoire was sequenced with immunoSEQ multiplex PCR; TCRdb's copy has only in-frame clones and lacks some. The sample holds 85,000 to 100,000 clones, approximately 63% seen once. V shed 0 bases and J shed 5 bases, with 10 bases lying between them. Germline CDR1 reads MDHEN; CDR2 reads SYDVKM. This CDR3 spans 14 amino acids. This TCR derives from a man younger than 45 in good health. V and J are TRBV28 and TRBJ1-1, with a tentative D call TRBD1 (5 bases). The sample was memory CD8+ T cells sorted from blood. Noted subset: CD45RO+ cells pooled with CCR7-negative TemRA cells. The CDR3 nucleotides read TGTGCCAGCAGTTTATGGGAGGGGAGGACTGAAGCTTTCTTT. Translated: CASSLWEGRTEAFF. The full variable domain, with the rest looked up from reference TRBV28 and TRBJ1-1, is DVKVTQSSRYLVKRTGEKVFLECVQDMDHENMFWYRQDPGLGLRLIYFSYDVKMKEKGDIPEGYSVSREKKERFSLILESASTNQTSMYLCASSLWEGRTEAFFGQGTRLTVV.